A single sample gave rise to the 10 T cell receptor beta chains below, sequenced in a study of T cell changes during pregnancy in multiple sclerosis. TCRdb keeps only in-frame clones here, not all; method: immunoSEQ multiplex PCR. In the table there are about 24,000 clones, around nine tenths of which are singletons. The sample was CD8+ T cells from peripheral blood mononuclear cells, taken in the third trimester of pregnancy. The origin of the receptors is a female donor in good health, enrolled as a control in a pregnancy study.

CDR3 bases: TGTGCCAGCAGTCACGGACAGGGCGGCGAGCAGTACTTC. It translates to CASSHGQGGEQYF. This chain links TRBV6-5 with TRBJ2-7, with TRBD1 matching over 8 bases. The germline V gene has CDR1 MNHEY and CDR2 SVGAGI. The CDR3 is 13 residues long. V lost 5 bases, J lost 6 bases, and 6 bases stayed unmatched.

The genes are TRBV27 and TRBJ2-3, with 11 bases fitting TRBD1. The CDR3 is 19 amino acids. Germline V gene data show CDR1 as MNHEY and CDR2 as SMNVEV (reference sequence). The V and J ends lost 5 bases and 2 bases, in that order; junction bases with no gene match: 15. The CDR3 reads CASSPPGQGVRKFTDTQYF. For the CDR3, the DNA is TGTGCCAGCAGTCCACCGGGACAGGGGGTCCGAAAATTCACAGATACGCAGTATTTT.

The chain carries TRBV6-1 and TRBJ1-5; tentatively, D is TRBD1 (5 bases). Germline V gene lookup returns CDR1 MNHNS and CDR2 SASEGT. The CDR3 totals 14 residues. Trimming stripped 1 base from V and 4 bases from J, with 8 bases between. As DNA, the CDR3 is TGTGCCAGCAGTGAAGGCGGGGGAAATCAGCCCCAGCATTTT. The encoded protein is CASSEGGGNQPQHF.

This rearrangement joins TRBV4-1 to TRBJ1-1; D is ambiguous. V gave up 1 base and J gave up 1 base, with 7 bases separating them. The CDR3 has 14 residues. The germline V gene has CDR1 MGHRA and CDR2 YSYEKL. DNA for the CDR3: TGCGCCAGCAGCCAAGGGGCAGGGAACACTGAAGCTTTCTTT. It specifies CASSQGAGNTEAFF.

The chain links TRBV19 to TRBJ2-7; D might be TRBD1 (5 bases). V lost 8 bases and J lost 4, with 9 bases in between. The CDR3 has 11 residues. The V gene's germline CDR1 is LNHDA and CDR2 SQIVND (reference sequence). This CDR3 reads CASQGIYEQYF. The CDR3 bases are TGTGCCAGTCAGGGTATTTACGAGCAGTACTTC.

This rearrangement joins TRBV11-2 to TRBJ2-3, with D tentatively TRBD1 (5 bases). The CDR3 is 12 residues long. V lost 8 bases, J lost 6 bases, and 12 bases lay in between. Germline CDR1 and CDR2: SGHAT and FQNNGV. CDR3 nucleotides: TGTGCCAGCGACGCAGGGTCTGATACGCAGTATTTT. It encodes CASDAGSDTQYF.

The CDR3 spells CACYSYYGYTF. The CDR3 DNA follows: TGTGCCTGCTACTCGTACTATGGCTACACCTTC. The chain carries TRBV30 and TRBJ1-2, with D hard to call. Trimming left V 6 bases short and J 3 bases short, with 8 bases between. CDR3 length: 11 residues. In germline, CDR1 is GTSNPN, CDR2 SVGIG (reference sequence).

V gene TRBV25-1 combines with J gene TRBJ2-7; a weak D match, TRBD2 (7 bases). This CDR3 has 15 amino acids. Germline V lookup: CDR1 MGHDK, CDR2 SYGVNS. Trimming stripped 1 base from V and 6 bases from J, with 16 bases between. The CDR3 spells CASSESVEGGFEQYF. CDR3 in DNA: TGTGCCAGCAGTGAATCGGTCGAGGGGGGGTTCGAGCAGTACTTC.

The V call is TRBV2, the J call TRBJ1-2, with 7 bases identical to TRBD1. Per the germline V gene, CDR1 is SNHLY and CDR2 is FYNNEI. V trimming: 5 bases; J trimming: 8 bases; junction bases outside the gene matches: 11. The CDR3 has 14 residues. CDR3: CASSFYDRVRGYTF. DNA for the CDR3: TGTGCCAGCAGTTTTTATGACAGGGTACGAGGCTACACCTTC. Complete variable domain (other parts from reference TRBV2 and TRBJ1-2): EPEVTQTPSHQVTQMGQEVILRCVPISNHLYFYWYRQILGQKVEFLVSFYNNEISEKSEIFDDQFSVERPDGSNFTLKIRSTKLEDSAMYFCASSFYDRVRGYTFGSGTRLTVV.

V usage is TRBV6-1 and J usage is TRBJ1-2; 11 positions agree with TRBD1. The CDR3 length is 16 residues. Germline CDR1 and CDR2: MNHNS and SASEGT. After removal of 3 bases from V and 7 bases from J, the junction contained 10 bases not matched to a gene. The CDR3 region has the DNA TGTGCCAGCAGTGATCCCCCGGACAGGGGGCTTAGTGGCTACACCTTC. Its protein product is CASSDPPDRGLSGYTF.